The source of this T cell receptor (beta chain) is a study of blood T cell repertoires in COVID-19. Study as a whole: The United States, Italy and Spain were the sources of the acute and convalescent COVID-19 samples.

Trimming took 0 bases from V and 6 from J, leaving 9 bases between them. Germline V gene data show CDR1 as LNHDA and CDR2 as SQIVND (reference sequence). There are 14 residues in the CDR3. Original handling: Nucleated cell counts were estimated from reference gene primer amplification. TCRdb's copy holds only in-frame clones and misses some; the assay was immunoSEQ multiplex PCR. V, J and clone size are those of that table, while D and trimming were read from the DNA. The sample lists roughly 22,000 clones, roughly 80% seen once, with about 8.1% in the top ten. This sequence was found in a human donor in a cohort sampled during active COVID-19. The sequencing input was peripheral blood. The J gene is TRBJ2-1, the V gene TRBV19; D possibly corresponds to TRBD1 (5 bases). The chain's CDR3 is CASSIEAGLNEQFF. The CDR3 DNA sequence: TGTGCCAGTAGTATAGAGGCAGGGCTCAATGAGCAGTTCTTC.